This T cell receptor beta chain was obtained from a study of blood T cells in healthy people across ages. Study context: The template switching approach captured approximately one barcoded beta molecule for every two T cells.

CDR3 length equals 15 residues. Germline CDR1 is MNHEY and CDR2 is SVGAGI. Primers used in a second PCR of roughly 7 to 12 cycles were a sample-barcoded 5' primer and a J-beta primer mix. TCRdb re-analysed the 5' RACE reads in MiXCR, keeping a single row per CDR3 protein. The sample carries roughly 1.4 million distinct CDR3 sequences, roughly 59% recorded once. Points on this clonotype: Antigen specificity is unknown.

Overall study findings and caveats: The fall in TCR beta diversity per million T cells was roughly linear with age. The CMV status of each donor remained undetermined, and this could have confounded shifts in expanded clonotypes.

This receptor was identified in a man in his late teens or twenties in good health. This rearrangement joins TRBV6-5 to TRBJ2-4; TRBD1 aligns across 7 bases. The J call could be wrong; TRBJ2-7 is a better fit for the DNA end. Material for sequencing was blood. The CDR3 here is CASSYGPGGRYEQYF. In nucleotides, the CDR3 is TGTGCCAGCAGTTACGGGCCAGGGGGTCGATACGAGCAGTACTTC.